This passage covers 16 T cell receptor beta chains from one sample sequenced in a study of cytomegalovirus exposure and HLA in healthy donors. The PCR made use of 60 Vbeta and 13 Jbeta primers. The assay was immunoSEQ multiplex PCR, and TCRdb's table has in-frame clones only and misses some. The sample lists 95,000 to 120,000 clones, 70% to 80% occurring once. The sample taken for sequencing was PBMCs. The receptor set was obtained from a woman aged 40 to 50 in good health and CMV-seropositive.

J is TRBJ1-3 and V is TRBV19, with a tentative D call TRBD1 (5 bases). The germline gives CDR1 LNHDA, CDR2 SQIVND (reference sequence). Trimming pared 5 bases from V and 3 bases from J, leaving 17 bases between. The CDR3 runs to 16 residues. The CDR3 is CASSVVWGGSGNTIYF. As DNA, the CDR3 is TGTGCCAGTAGTGTCGTCTGGGGGGGTAGTGGAAACACCATATATTTT.

This clone was seen once. The genes are TRBV12-5 and TRBJ1-1; D remains ambiguous. The CDR3 is 14 amino acids. The V and J ends lost 5 bases and 4 bases respectively, with 14 bases between them. The germline gives CDR1 LGHNT, CDR2 FRNRAP. The CDR3 DNA is TGTGCTAGTGGTACCGGCAGAGGGCCCACTGAAGCTTTCTTT. Its protein product is CASGTGRGPTEAFF. The variable domain in full, completed from reference TRBV12-5 and TRBJ1-1, reads DARVTQTPRHKVTEMGQEVTMRCQPILGHNTVFWYRQTMMQGLELLAYFRNRAPLDDSGMPKDRFSAEMPDATLATLKIQPSEPRDSAVYFCASGTGRGPTEAFFGQGTRLTVV.

This chain joins TRBV30 and TRBJ2-2, with a tentative D call TRBD2 (6 bases). This CDR3 spans 14 amino acids. V shed 2 bases and J shed 8 bases, with 15 bases lying between them. Germline CDR1 reads GTSNPN; CDR2 reads SVGIG (reference sequence). CDR3 in amino acids: CAWSFTRGGGELFF. CDR3 nucleotide sequence: TGTGCCTGGAGTTTCACCCGGGGAGGAGGGGAGCTGTTTTTT.

The CDR3 is CASSPTGDGYTF. The DNA for the CDR3 is TGTGCCAGCAGCCCGACAGGAGATGGCTACACCTTC. The rearrangement joins TRBV7-9 to TRBJ1-2; tentatively, D is TRBD1 (6 bases). The CDR3 runs to 12 residues. Germline assignment: CDR1 SEHNR and CDR2 FQNEAQ (reference sequence). The germline V and J ends were trimmed by 5 bases and 6 bases, with 10 bases remaining between them.

The sample holds a few counts of this clone. The chain joins TRBV4-3 to TRBJ2-1; 10 bases align to TRBD2. The CDR3 extends over 18 amino acids. The V gene end was trimmed by 0 bases and the J gene end by 2 bases; junction bases not matched to a gene: 7. Germline values: CDR1 LGHNA, CDR2 YSLEER. CDR3 in amino acids: CASSQDHELAGAYNEQFF. The DNA of the CDR3 is TGCGCCAGCAGCCAAGATCACGAGCTAGCGGGGGCCTACAATGAGCAGTTCTTC.

The V and J genes are TRBV15 and TRBJ1-1, with D maybe TRBD1 (5 bases). The germline V gene has CDR1 LNHNV and CDR2 YYDKDF (reference sequence). Trimming removed 0 bases at V and 1 base at J, with 12 bases between. This CDR3 spans 16 amino acids. As DNA, the CDR3 is TGTGCCACCAGCAGAGATCGGGCAGGGAAGAACACTGAAGCTTTCTTT. This sequence encodes CATSRDRAGKNTEAFF.

In this sample, this clone turned up a few times. The chain carries TRBV7-2 and TRBJ2-5; D possibly corresponds to TRBD2 (6 bases). The length of the CDR3 is 14 residues. Germline V lookup: CDR1 SGHTA, CDR2 FQGNSA. With 8 bases removed from V and 2 bases from J, the gap between germline ends came to 15 bases. CDR3 in DNA: TGTGCCAGCGGTCCGACTAGTGCGCAAGAGACCCAGTACTTC. It specifies CASGPTSAQETQYF.

The chain combines TRBV6-1 with TRBJ2-4, with 8 bases identical to TRBD2. CDR3 length: 16 residues. In germline, CDR1 is MNHNS, CDR2 SASEGT. J was trimmed by 3 bases and V by 1 base; bases with no gene match: 5. CDR3 DNA: TGTGCCAGCAGTGAAGTTCCGACTAGCGTCAAAAACATTCAGTACTTC. It encodes CASSEVPTSVKNIQYF.

The chain links TRBV19 to TRBJ1-2, with a possible D match to TRBD1 (5 bases). V dropped 3 bases and J dropped 3 bases, with 11 bases sitting between them. Germline values: CDR1 LNHDA, CDR2 SQIVND (reference sequence). The CDR3 is 14 amino acids. In nucleotides, the CDR3 is TGTGCCAGTAGTATGGGCCAGGGTTACTATGGCTACACCTTC. Amino acids: CASSMGQGYYGYTF.

Concerning this clone itself: Compared with germline, one end of the junction differs, possibly owing to a read error. The gene calls are TRBV6-6 and TRBJ1-2; D is ambiguous. Germline assignment: CDR1 MNHNY and CDR2 SVGAGI (reference sequence). The CDR3 length is 11 residues. The CDR3 bases are TGTGCCAGCAGTTATCGGGAGTATAAGTTCTTC. Protein product: CASSYREYKFF.

This clone has more than one count but fewer than ten. This chain links TRBV11-2 with TRBJ1-2, with D unclear. In germline, CDR1 is SGHAT, CDR2 FQNNGV. The CDR3 consists of 15 residues. V dropped 3 bases and J dropped 0 bases, with 11 bases sitting between them. The CDR3 loop reads CASSLSSLPNYGYTF. The CDR3 nucleotides are TGTGCCAGCAGCTTGTCCTCGCTACCTAACTATGGCTACACCTTC.

V is TRBV5-1 and J is TRBJ2-2; maybe TRBD1 (6 bases). Germline CDR1 SGHRS, CDR2 YFSETQ. The germline V and J ends were trimmed by 7 bases and 1 base, with 14 bases remaining between them. This CDR3 is 15 amino acids long. The CDR3 bases are TGCGCCAGCTACCGCGACAGGATGAACACCGGGGAGCTGTTTTTT. Its translation is CASYRDRMNTGELFF.

This clone was seen more than once but under ten times. The chain links TRBV5-6 to TRBJ1-3; D perhaps matches TRBD1 (6 bases). Germline V gene sequence: CDR1 SGHDT, CDR2 YYEEEE. V lost 0 bases, J lost 2 bases, and 18 bases lay in between. The CDR3 consists of 18 residues. DNA of the CDR3: TGTGCCAGCAGCTTGGCTAAAAAGGGGGATTCGGCTGGAAACACCATATATTTT. Translated: CASSLAKKGDSAGNTIYF.

This clone was seen only a few times. The chain recombines TRBV30 with TRBJ2-2, with 11 bases lining up with TRBD2. Germline V gives CDR1 GTSNPN, CDR2 SVGIG (reference sequence). Unmatched junction bases numbered 13, after V lost 3 bases and J lost 10 bases. The CDR3 has 16 amino acids. The CDR3 DNA is TGTGCCTGGAGGGAGAGGACTAGCGGGCCATTGGTGGAGCTGTTTTTT. It specifies CAWRERTSGPLVELFF.

This chain joins TRBV12-1 and TRBJ2-5; the table's D gene call, TRBD2, was not cross checked with the DNA. The J call may be in error: the DNA end matches TRBJ2-7 better. TRBV12-1 is flagged as a pseudogene. There are 15 residues in the CDR3. In DNA, the CDR3 is TGTGCCAGCAGCTCCATGACTAGCGGGAGGTACGAGCAGTACTTC. Translation: CASSSMTSGRYEQYF.

This chain connects TRBV6-6 to TRBJ2-1; TRBD2 agrees at 8 bases. The CDR3 consists of 13 residues. Germline loops: CDR1 MNHNY, CDR2 SVGAGI (reference sequence). V trimming: 7 bases; J trimming: 12 bases; junction bases outside the gene matches: 11. CDR3 DNA sequence: TGTGCCAGCACCCCCTCCTCCGGGACTAGGCAGTTCTTC. Amino acids: CASTPSSGTRQFF.